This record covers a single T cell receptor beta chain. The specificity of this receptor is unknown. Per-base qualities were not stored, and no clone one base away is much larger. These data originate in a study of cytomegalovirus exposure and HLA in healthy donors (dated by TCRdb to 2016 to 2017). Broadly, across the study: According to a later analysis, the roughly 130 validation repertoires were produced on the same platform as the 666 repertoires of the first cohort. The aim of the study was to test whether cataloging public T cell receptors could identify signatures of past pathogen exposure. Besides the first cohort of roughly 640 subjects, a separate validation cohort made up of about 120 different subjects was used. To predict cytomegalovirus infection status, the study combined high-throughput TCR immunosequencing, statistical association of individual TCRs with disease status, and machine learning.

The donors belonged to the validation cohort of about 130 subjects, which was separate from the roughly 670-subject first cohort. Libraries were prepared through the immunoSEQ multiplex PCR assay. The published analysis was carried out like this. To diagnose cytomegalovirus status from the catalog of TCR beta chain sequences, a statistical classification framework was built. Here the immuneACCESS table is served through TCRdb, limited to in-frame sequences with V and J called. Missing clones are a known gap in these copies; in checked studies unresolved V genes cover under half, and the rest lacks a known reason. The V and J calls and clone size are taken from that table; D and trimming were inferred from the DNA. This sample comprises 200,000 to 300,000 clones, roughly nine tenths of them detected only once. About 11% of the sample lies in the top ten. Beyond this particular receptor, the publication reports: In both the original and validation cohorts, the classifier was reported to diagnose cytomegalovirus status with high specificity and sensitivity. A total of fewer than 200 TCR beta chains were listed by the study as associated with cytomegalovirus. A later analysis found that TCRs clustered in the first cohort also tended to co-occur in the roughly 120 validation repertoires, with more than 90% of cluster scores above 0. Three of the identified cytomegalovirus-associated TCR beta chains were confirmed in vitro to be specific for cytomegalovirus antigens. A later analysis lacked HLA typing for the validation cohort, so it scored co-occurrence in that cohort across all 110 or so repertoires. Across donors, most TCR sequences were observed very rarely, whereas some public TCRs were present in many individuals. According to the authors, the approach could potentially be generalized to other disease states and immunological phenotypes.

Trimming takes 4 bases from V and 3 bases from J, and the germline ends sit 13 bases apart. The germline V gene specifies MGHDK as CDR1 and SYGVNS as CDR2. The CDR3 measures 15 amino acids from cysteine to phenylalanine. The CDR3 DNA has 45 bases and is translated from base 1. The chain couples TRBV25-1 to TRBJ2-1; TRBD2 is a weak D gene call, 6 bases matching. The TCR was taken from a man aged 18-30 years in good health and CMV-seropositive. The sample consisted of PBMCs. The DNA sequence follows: TGTGCCAGCAGTGCAGCGGGTGGGATCTACAATGAGCAGTTCTTC. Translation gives CASSAAGGIYNEQFF.